Here is one T cell receptor (beta chain) with its context. V dropped 7 bases and J dropped 7; count of bases not matched to a gene: 10. There are 15 residues in the CDR3. Germline V lookup: CDR1 LNHDA, CDR2 SQIVND (reference sequence). This sample is part of a study of blood T cell repertoires in COVID-19. Turning to the study itself: Acute and convalescent COVID-19 samples came from the United States, Italy and Spain. Sources were T cells, B-cell-depleted T cells, or PBMCs; the material itself was cDNA or gDNA.

Per the original methods: Scientists estimated how many nucleated cells there were by amplifying reference gene primers. This table comes from immunoSEQ multiplex PCR, and its TCRdb copy is limited to in-frame clones, with some not included. V and J calls and clone size are copied from that table; D and trimming were computed from the DNA. The table includes more than 110,000 clones, over 75% detected once. The specimen sequenced was peripheral blood. This receptor was obtained from a man aged 50-60 years with acute or convalescent COVID-19. The chain recombines TRBV19 with TRBJ1-2; the match to TRBD1 covers 12 bases. This chain's CDR3 is CASKLRGQGAFGYTF. The CDR3 bases are TGTGCCAGTAAGCTACGGGGACAGGGGGCCTTTGGCTACACCTTC.